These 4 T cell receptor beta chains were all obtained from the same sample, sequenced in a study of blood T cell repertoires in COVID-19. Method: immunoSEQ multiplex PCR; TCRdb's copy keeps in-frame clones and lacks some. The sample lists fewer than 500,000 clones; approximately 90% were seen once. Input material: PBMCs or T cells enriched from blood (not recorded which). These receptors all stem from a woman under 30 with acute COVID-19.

The CDR3 sequence is CASSLTVVNTEAFF. The CDR3 region has the DNA TGTGCCAGCAGCTTGACAGTAGTAAACACTGAAGCTTTCTTT. V is TRBV7-2 and J is TRBJ1-1; possible D gene TRBD1, 5 bases. Trimming took off 3 bases at V and 2 bases at J, with 10 bases between the two ends. Per germline, CDR1 SGHTA and CDR2 FQGNSA. This CDR3 is 14 amino acids long.

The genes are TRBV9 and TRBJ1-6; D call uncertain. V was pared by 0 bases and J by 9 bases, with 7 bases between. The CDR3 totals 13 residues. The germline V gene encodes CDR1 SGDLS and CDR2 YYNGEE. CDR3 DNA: TGTGCCAGCAGCGTAGGGCAAAGTTCACCCCTCCACTTT. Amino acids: CASSVGQSSPLHF.

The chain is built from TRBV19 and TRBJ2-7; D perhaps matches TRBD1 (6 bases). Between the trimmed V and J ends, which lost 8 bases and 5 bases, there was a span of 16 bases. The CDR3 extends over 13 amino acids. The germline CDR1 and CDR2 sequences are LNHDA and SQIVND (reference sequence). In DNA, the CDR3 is TGTGCCAGTGGAAAAGGGGGTAGCAACGAGCAGTACTTC. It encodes CASGKGGSNEQYF.

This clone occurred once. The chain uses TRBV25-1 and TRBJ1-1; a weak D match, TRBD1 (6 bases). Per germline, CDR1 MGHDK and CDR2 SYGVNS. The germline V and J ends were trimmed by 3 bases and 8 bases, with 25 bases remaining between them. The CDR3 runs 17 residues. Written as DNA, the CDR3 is TGTGCCAGCAGTGATCGACGGCGTACGGGGGGCCGCTCGGAAGCTTTCTTT. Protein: CASSDRRRTGGRSEAFF.